This TCR beta chain was sequenced in a study of technical replicates of blood from several donors. TCRdb keeps only in-frame clones here, not all; method: immunoSEQ multiplex PCR. The sample contains under 15,000 clones, 60% to 80% of which appear only once. Sequenced sample: PBMCs. This TCR was sampled from a human donor in good health.

CDR3 amino acids: CAWSRAGTGFNQPQHF. CDR3 sequence (DNA): TGTGCCTGGAGCCGGGCCGGGACAGGGTTCAATCAGCCCCAGCATTTT. The V and J genes are TRBV30 and TRBJ1-5; 9 nucleotides match TRBD1. Germline CDR1 is GTSNPN and CDR2 is SVGIG (reference sequence). V lost 3 bases to trimming and J lost 3 bases; unmatched junction nucleotides: 9. This CDR3 has 16 amino acids. Full variable domain (outside the CDR3, taken from reference TRBV30 and TRBJ1-5): SQTIHQWPATLVQPVGSPLSLECTVEGTSNPNLYWYRQAAGRGLQLLFYSVGIGQISSEVPQNLSASRPQDRQFILSSKKLLLSDSGFYLCAWSRAGTGFNQPQHFGDGTRLSIL.